The 27 T cell receptor beta chains below all came from one sample that was sequenced in a study of T cell changes during pregnancy in multiple sclerosis. This table comes from immunoSEQ multiplex PCR, and its TCRdb copy is limited to in-frame clones, with some not included. The sample has fewer than 70,000 clones, around nine tenths seen once. The source material was peripheral blood from another person, used as feeder cells. Receptors originate from a human donor whose cells served as feeder cells for cultures in a pregnancy study.

V usage is TRBV28 and J usage is TRBJ2-4, with 11 bases lining up with TRBD2. This CDR3 is 19 amino acids long. Germline values: CDR1 MDHEN, CDR2 SYDVKM. V trimming: 4 bases; J trimming: 2 bases; junction bases outside the gene matches: 13. This CDR3 is CASSSPTTSSGRPKNIQYF. The CDR3 DNA reads TGTGCCAGCAGTTCCCCAACCACCTCTAGCGGGAGGCCCAAAAACATTCAGTACTTC.

V gene TRBV18 combines with J gene TRBJ2-3, with D perhaps TRBD2 (6 bases). Trimming left V 4 bases short and J 0 bases short, with 11 bases between. CDR1 is KGHSH and CDR2 is LQKENI in the germline V gene. The CDR3 covers 15 residues. The CDR3 protein is CASSRLGGSTDTQYF. CDR3 coding DNA: TGTGCCAGCTCACGCCTCGGGGGTAGCACAGATACGCAGTATTTT.

The chain employs TRBV5-4 and TRBJ2-1, with D perhaps matching TRBD1 (5 bases). Trimming took off 3 bases at V and 6 bases at J, with 10 bases between the two ends. Germline CDR1 is SGHNT and CDR2 is YYREEE (reference sequence). This CDR3 is 13 amino acids long. CDR3 nucleotides: TGTGCCAGCAGCTCCCCTCAGGGCAATGAGCAGTTCTTC. Protein: CASSSPQGNEQFF. Together with reference TRBV5-4 and TRBJ2-1, the CDR3 gives the full variable domain: ETGVTQSPTHLIKTRGQQVTLRCSSQSGHNTVSWYQQALGQGPQFIFQYYREEENGRGNFPPRFSGLQFPNYSSELNVNALELDDSALYLCASSSPQGNEQFFGPGTRLTVL.

This clone was found a few times. The chain recombines TRBV4-2 with TRBJ1-2, with a tentative D call TRBD1 (5 bases). V lost 5 bases and J lost 8, with 21 bases in between. The CDR3 is made up of 15 amino acids. Looked up from germline, CDR1 is LGHNA and CDR2 is YNFKEQ. In DNA form, the CDR3 reads TGTGCCAGCAGCTGGGGGGTCTCATTGGGTGACGGCTACACCTTC. This translates into CASSWGVSLGDGYTF.

The chain combines TRBV5-1 with TRBJ2-1; TRBD1 aligns across 8 bases. The V segment lost 4 bases and the J segment 6 bases; nucleotides outside the gene matches: 3. The CDR3 sequence is 13 residues long. The V gene's germline CDR1 is SGHRS and CDR2 YFSETQ. Written as DNA, the CDR3 is TGCGCCAGCAGCATGACAGGGGCCAATGAGCAGTTCTTC. Encoded protein: CASSMTGANEQFF.

The J gene is TRBJ1-3, the V gene TRBV9, with D tentatively TRBD1 (5 bases). The germline V gene has CDR1 SGDLS and CDR2 YYNGEE. The CDR3 covers 15 residues. The ends were cut back, 3 bases at V and 4 bases at J, with 14 bases in the middle. This CDR3 is CASSEAPGPGNTIYF. DNA of the CDR3: TGTGCCAGCAGCGAAGCACCGGGACCGGGAAACACCATATATTTT.

This chain joins TRBV10-3 and TRBJ2-5, with a tentative D call TRBD2 (6 bases). CDR3 length equals 15 residues. Deletions cut 4 bases from V and 4 bases from J, with 16 bases between. Germline V gene lookup returns CDR1 ENHRY and CDR2 SYGVKD. The CDR3 protein is CAISGGDGNTETQYF. The CDR3 DNA is TGTGCCATCAGTGGGGGGGACGGGAACACAGAGACCCAGTACTTC.

V is TRBV7-9 and J is TRBJ1-2, with D possibly TRBD1 on 5 matching bases. Trimming stripped 3 bases from V and 5 bases from J, with 16 bases between. This CDR3 has 15 amino acids. CDR1 is SEHNR and CDR2 is FQNEAQ in the germline V gene (reference sequence). The CDR3 loop reads CASSFGGTGSYGYTF. The DNA of the CDR3 is TGTGCCAGCAGCTTTGGCGGCACAGGTTCATATGGCTACACCTTC.

The V and J genes are TRBV6-1 and TRBJ1-5, with D possibly being TRBD1 (5 bases). V was pared by 4 bases and J by 7 bases, with 14 bases between. The CDR3 runs to 14 residues. Germline CDR1 and CDR2: MNHNS and SASEGT. The CDR3 DNA is TGTGCCAGCAGTGGGGCAGGGTTTGGGCAGCCCCAGCATTTT. Protein: CASSGAGFGQPQHF.

The genes are TRBV25-1 and TRBJ2-1, with D hard to call. CDR1 and CDR2 from the germline V gene are MGHDK and SYGVNS. Between the trimmed V and J ends, which lost 4 bases and 9 bases, there was a span of 13 bases. The CDR3 extends over 13 amino acids. The CDR3: CASSVSILGEQFF. CDR3 coding DNA: TGTGCCAGCAGTGTAAGTATTCTTGGTGAGCAGTTCTTC.

The CDR3 nucleotides are TGTGCCAGCTCACCAAAACCGGGACAGGGAAGCACTGAAGCTTTCTTT. Translated, it gives CASSPKPGQGSTEAFF. This sequence joins TRBV18 and TRBJ1-1; the match to TRBD1 covers 9 bases. The germline V gene has CDR1 KGHSH and CDR2 LQKENI. This CDR3 has 16 amino acids. Losses at the gene ends were 2 bases for V and 4 bases for J; bases not matched to a gene: 8.

The genes are TRBV19 and TRBJ2-7; D remains ambiguous. CDR1 is LNHDA and CDR2 is SQIVND in the germline V gene (reference sequence). This CDR3 spans 13 amino acids. Deletions cut 3 bases from V and 3 bases from J, with 9 bases between. Here the CDR3 reads CASSMGHGYEQYF. Written as DNA, the CDR3 is TGTGCCAGTAGTATGGGTCACGGCTACGAGCAGTACTTC.

The chain is built from TRBV27 and TRBJ2-7; D remains ambiguous. This CDR3 comprises 15 residues. Trimming took 0 bases from V and 2 from J, leaving 11 bases between them. Germline CDR1 and CDR2: MNHEY and SMNVEV (reference sequence). The CDR3 sequence: CASSLSPVNTYEQYF. CDR3 DNA: TGTGCCAGCAGTTTATCGCCCGTAAATACCTACGAGCAGTACTTC.

The chain links TRBV19 to TRBJ1-4; the D is unclear. Germline lookup yields CDR1 LNHDA and CDR2 SQIVND (reference sequence). V lost 6 bases to trimming and J lost 0 bases, with 17 bases between them. The CDR3 is made up of 17 amino acids. CDR3 in DNA: TGTGCCAGTAGACACATTGCGGGGTTTTCAACTAATGAAAAACTGTTTTTT. It is translated as CASRHIAGFSTNEKLFF.

The V gene is TRBV2, the J gene TRBJ1-5, with D perhaps matching TRBD1 (5 bases). The CDR3 has 14 residues. The V gene lost 6 bases and the J gene lost 4 bases, with 13 bases spanning the gap. CDR1 and CDR2 (germline): SNHLY, FYNNEI. The CDR3 sequence: CASSRSRGNQPQHF. The CDR3 coding sequence is TGTGCCAGCAGCCGATCGAGGGGAAATCAGCCCCAGCATTTT.

V and J are TRBV7-7 and TRBJ2-5, with D unresolved. V lost 2 bases and J 3 bases, leaving 7 bases between the germline ends. The CDR3 is made up of 13 amino acids. CDR1 and CDR2 from the germline V gene are SSHAT and FNYEAQ (reference sequence). Here the CDR3 reads CASSLLEEETQYF. The DNA for the CDR3 is TGTGCCAGCAGCTTATTAGAGGAAGAGACCCAGTACTTC.

The rearrangement uses TRBV28 and TRBJ2-7; no clear D. The CDR3 extends over 11 amino acids. Germline assignment: CDR1 MDHEN and CDR2 SYDVKM. Trimming shortened V by 0 bases and J by 7 bases, and 4 bases separated the two germline ends. CDR3 in amino acids: CASSLWGEQYF. The CDR3 bases are TGTGCCAGCAGTTTATGGGGGGAGCAGTACTTC.

V gene TRBV29-1 combines with J gene TRBJ1-2; D is uncertain. The germline V gene has CDR1 SQVTM and CDR2 ANQGSEA. V was pared by 2 bases and J by 5 bases, with 15 bases between. This CDR3 has 14 residues. The CDR3 here is CSVEKTGVAYGYTF. In DNA form, the CDR3 reads TGCAGCGTTGAAAAGACCGGGGTGGCGTATGGCTACACCTTC.

The V call is TRBV14, the J call TRBJ1-1; TRBD1 is a possible D gene (5 bases). Germline V gene lookup returns CDR1 SGHDN and CDR2 FVKESK. V was clipped by 0 bases and J by 1 base, with 15 bases between them. The CDR3 runs 17 residues. The CDR3 sequence is CASSQDSPGGTNTEAFF. The CDR3 nucleotides read TGTGCCAGCAGCCAAGATTCCCCCGGGGGGACGAACACTGAAGCTTTCTTT.

The chain carries TRBV5-1 and TRBJ1-1, with 7 bases fitting TRBD1. The germline gives CDR1 SGHRS, CDR2 YFSETQ. J gave up 6 bases and V 1 base, and 9 bases lay outside the gene matches. This CDR3 is 15 amino acids long. The CDR3 DNA reads as TGCGCCAGCAGCTTGAACAGGGGTGTTAGCCCTGAAGCTTTCTTT. Translation gives CASSLNRGVSPEAFF.

This clone has just one count. The J gene is TRBJ1-1, the V gene TRBV7-9; maybe TRBD1 (5 bases). V was trimmed by 4 bases and J by 7 bases, leaving 7 bases between them. The CDR3 length is 11 residues. Germline V CDR1 and CDR2: SEHNR, FQNEAQ (reference sequence). The CDR3: CASSWDGEAFF. The CDR3 region has the DNA TGTGCCAGCAGCTGGGACGGTGAAGCTTTCTTT. Using reference TRBV7-9 and TRBJ1-1 for the parts outside the CDR3, the full variable domain is DTGVSQNPRHKITKRGQNVTFRCDPISEHNRLYWYRQTLGQGPEFLTYFQNEAQLEKSRLLSDRFSAERPKGSFSTLEIQRTEQGDSAMYLCASSWDGEAFFGQGTRLTVV.

The rearrangement joins TRBV11-3 to TRBJ2-7; TRBD2 is a possible D gene (7 bases). The V end was cut by 0 bases, the J end by 2 bases, with 11 bases between. The CDR3 is 15 amino acids. CDR1 SGHNT and CDR2 YENEEA come from the germline V gene. CDR3 bases: TGTGCCAGCAGCTTAGAGCCCGGGGGGCCCTACGAGCAGTACTTC. It encodes CASSLEPGGPYEQYF.

V is TRBV19 and J is TRBJ1-2; possible D gene TRBD1, 6 bases. CDR1 and CDR2 from the germline V gene are LNHDA and SQIVND (reference sequence). The CDR3 spans 15 residues. Trimming removed 4 bases from V and 3 bases from J, with 15 bases in between. The CDR3 protein is CASSTGQGEYYGYTF. The CDR3 nucleotides are TGTGCCAGTAGTACGGGACAAGGGGAGTACTATGGCTACACCTTC.

The rearrangement joins TRBV13 to TRBJ2-1; 12 bases are shared with TRBD1. Germline V gives CDR1 PRHDT, CDR2 FYEKMQ (reference sequence). The CDR3 contains 15 residues. V dropped 5 bases and J dropped 6; count of bases not matched to a gene: 5. The CDR3 protein is CASSQGDRGLNEQFF. Written as DNA, the CDR3 is TGTGCCAGCAGCCAGGGGGACAGGGGGCTCAATGAGCAGTTCTTC.

This clone was found a few times. The chain links TRBV19 to TRBJ1-1; TRBD1 agrees at 10 bases. Trimming removed 5 bases from V and 1 base from J; junction bases left unmatched: 7. The CDR3 totals 16 residues. Germline V CDR1 and CDR2: LNHDA, SQIVND (reference sequence). CDR3 nucleotide sequence: TGTGCCAGTAGTGCAGACAGGGGGCGCGGGAACACTGAAGCTTTCTTT. Amino acids: CASSADRGRGNTEAFF.

The genes are TRBV14 and TRBJ2-5; D gene ambiguous. Trimming took off 5 bases at V and 1 base at J, with 11 bases between the two ends. This CDR3 is built from 14 residues. Germline V gene sequence: CDR1 SGHDN, CDR2 FVKESK. CDR3 amino acids: CASSSRQPQETQYF. CDR3 nucleotides: TGTGCCAGCAGCTCTAGACAACCCCAAGAGACCCAGTACTTC.

CDR3 sequence (DNA): TGTGCCAGCAGCTTGGAGGTGGGGCCGAACACCTTC. Translation gives CASSLEVGPNTF. This rearrangement joins TRBV5-4 to TRBJ1-2; D possibly corresponds to TRBD1 (5 bases). V gave up 0 bases and J gave up 12 bases, with 12 bases separating them. This CDR3 spans 12 amino acids. The V gene's germline CDR1 is SGHNT and CDR2 YYREEE (reference sequence).